The 23 T cell receptor beta chains below come from one sample, sequenced in a study of T cells after yellow fever vaccination. TCRdb re-derived calls from the 5' RACE reads in MiXCR, one entry per CDR3 protein. Altogether 400,000 to 650,000 distinct CDR3 sequences are present, 21% being singletons, with the ten largest covering roughly a sixth. Specimen: PBMCs, collected about 20 days after the first yellow fever vaccination. Every receptor here comes from a young man who received the YFV17D yellow fever vaccine.

This chain uses TRBV11-2 with TRBJ2-3, with 7 bases lining up with TRBD2. Germline-derived CDR1 and CDR2 are SGHAT and FQNNGV. V trimming: 4 bases; J trimming: 2 bases; junction bases outside the gene matches: 3. The CDR3 loop spans 14 amino acids. CDR3 coding DNA: TGTGCCAGCAGCTCTAGCGGTTTCACAGATACGCAGTATTTT. As protein: CASSSSGFTDTQYF. The variable domain in full, completed from reference TRBV11-2 and TRBJ2-3, reads EAGVAQSPRYKIIEKRQSVAFWCNPISGHATLYWYQQILGQGPKLLIQFQNNGVVDDSQLPKDRFSAERLKGVDSTLKIQPAKLEDSAVYLCASSSSGFTDTQYFGPGTRLTVL.

The J gene is TRBJ2-7, the V gene TRBV20-1; 12 bases align to TRBD1. Germline trimming cut 5 bases from V and 6 bases from J; bases unmatched to any gene: 8. The germline gives CDR1 DFQATT, CDR2 SNEGSKA (reference sequence). CDR3 length: 14 amino acids. DNA for the CDR3: TGCAGTGCTCCCCCGCGGGGACAGGGGGCCGAGCAGTACTTC. Translating gives CSAPPRGQGAEQYF.

This clonotype was seen a handful of times. This rearrangement joins TRBV7-9 to TRBJ2-3; the match to TRBD2 covers 11 bases. The CDR3 contains 17 residues. V was pared by 1 base and J by 8 bases, with 11 bases of the junction left unmatched. Germline loops: CDR1 SEHNR, CDR2 FQNEAQ (reference sequence). CDR3 coding DNA: TGTGCCAGCAGCTTAGGTGGGACTAGCGGACCTAAAGGTACGCAGTATTTT. Protein sequence: CASSLGGTSGPKGTQYF.

The rearrangement uses TRBV7-2 and TRBJ1-1; perhaps TRBD1 as D (5 bases). Trimming cost V 6 bases and J 7 bases, with 15 bases left between them. This CDR3 is built from 13 residues. Germline lookup yields CDR1 SGHTA and CDR2 FQGNSA. CDR3 DNA sequence: TGTGCCAGCAGTCAGGGACGGAGTTTTGAAGCTTTCTTT. Translation gives CASSQGRSFEAFF.

This clonotype was detected a few times. V gene TRBV4-3 combines with J gene TRBJ1-2; the D is unclear. CDR1 LGHNA and CDR2 YSLEER come from the germline V gene. This CDR3 contains 16 residues. V was trimmed by 7 bases and J by 4 bases, leaving 22 bases between them. The CDR3 is CASTRNPVAAGYGYTF. CDR3 DNA sequence: TGCGCCAGCACCCGTAACCCGGTAGCCGCTGGCTATGGCTACACCTTC.

Only a few counts were recorded for this clonotype. The chain recombines TRBV4-2 with TRBJ2-3; 9 bases agree with TRBD2. Germline loops: CDR1 LGHNA, CDR2 YNFKEQ. Trimming took 0 bases from V and 5 from J; bases not matched to a gene: 12. The CDR3 contains 18 residues. CDR3 sequence (DNA): TGTGCCAGCAGCCAAGAAGTTGGGGGTAGCGGGGGAGTAGATACGCAGTATTTT. Amino acid sequence: CASSQEVGGSGGVDTQYF.

The chain employs TRBV5-1 and TRBJ2-1, with TRBD2 identical over 11 bases. The germline V gene encodes CDR1 SGHRS and CDR2 YFSETQ. V shed 2 bases, J shed 1 base, and the junction held 2 bases outside the gene matches. This CDR3 spans 16 amino acids. The CDR3 DNA sequence: TGCGCCAGCAGCTTCTCTAGCGGGGGGTCCTACAATGAGCAGTTCTTC. Translated: CASSFSSGGSYNEQFF.

This clonotype was counted between two and nine times. The chain uses TRBV7-9 and TRBJ1-2, with 8 bases matching TRBD1. Unmatched junction bases numbered 2, after V lost 5 bases and J lost 3 bases. Germline-derived CDR1 and CDR2 are SEHNR and FQNEAQ (reference sequence). The CDR3 covers 13 residues. The CDR3: CASSMGQDYGYTF. In DNA, the CDR3 is TGTGCCAGCAGCATGGGACAGGACTATGGCTACACCTTC.

The chain links TRBV7-2 to TRBJ2-5; D possibly matches TRBD1 or TRBD2 (5 bases each). The CDR3 loop spans 15 amino acids. In germline, CDR1 is SGHTA, CDR2 FQGNSA. Trimming left V 0 bases short and J 3 bases short, with 11 bases between. CDR3 protein: CASSLAGAGKETQYF. The CDR3 region has the DNA TGTGCCAGCAGCTTAGCCGGGGCCGGGAAAGAGACCCAGTACTTC.

The genes are TRBV5-1 and TRBJ1-2, with 8 nucleotides matching TRBD1. V lost 4 bases and J lost 3; bases outside the gene matches: 8. The CDR3 is 15 residues long. Per the germline V gene, CDR1 is SGHRS and CDR2 is YFSETQ. The CDR3: CASSTTGALDYGYTF. The CDR3 nucleotides read TGCGCCAGCAGCACGACAGGGGCGCTCGACTATGGCTACACCTTC.

The gene calls are TRBV20-1 and TRBJ1-5, with TRBD1 matching over 8 bases. The ends lost 2 bases at V and 4 bases at J; junction bases unmatched: 13. CDR1 is DFQATT and CDR2 is SNEGSKA in the germline V gene (reference sequence). This CDR3 has 17 amino acids. The CDR3 loop reads CSARRLFGTGANQPQHF. In DNA form, the CDR3 reads TGCAGTGCTAGACGGCTGTTCGGGACAGGCGCTAATCAGCCCCAGCATTTT.

The sample holds many counts of this clonotype. The chain has TRBV6-1 and TRBJ2-3; D is possibly TRBD1 (6 bases). Germline V lookup: CDR1 MNHNS, CDR2 SASEGT. Deletions cut 9 bases from V and 2 bases from J, with 12 bases between. The CDR3 spans 13 residues. In nucleotides, the CDR3 is TGTGCCAGTGTGGGGGCCCTCACAGATACGCAGTATTTT. This translates into CASVGALTDTQYF.

The chain joins TRBV18 to TRBJ2-7; TRBD1 might be the D (6 bases). The V end lost 6 bases, the J end lost 0 bases, and 15 bases lay between the germline ends. Germline lookup yields CDR1 KGHSH and CDR2 LQKENI. This CDR3 comprises 15 residues. The CDR3 spells CASSPGQWSSYEQYF. DNA of the CDR3: TGTGCCAGCTCTCCCGGACAGTGGAGCTCCTACGAGCAGTACTTC.

The chain uses TRBV12-3 or TRBV12-4 and TRBJ2-7; no clear D gene. The ends were cut back, 2 bases at V and 7 bases at J, with 9 bases in the middle. This CDR3 comprises 12 residues. CDR3 sequence: CASSLSRREQYF. DNA for the CDR3: TGTGCCAGCAGTTTAAGTCGGCGGGAGCAGTACTTC.

The rearrangement joins TRBV5-1 to TRBJ2-3; 9 nucleotides align to TRBD2. The CDR3 has 14 amino acids. The junction had 8 bases not matched to a gene; V was cut back by 4 bases and J by 8 bases. The germline V gene has CDR1 SGHRS and CDR2 YFSETQ. The CDR3 region is CASSNGTSFGTQYF. The CDR3 bases are TGCGCCAGCAGCAACGGGACTAGCTTCGGTACGCAGTATTTT.

This clonotype was counted only a few times. The CDR3 bases are TGTGCCTGGAGGACAGGGGGTTATGAAAAACTGTTTTTT. This encodes CAWRTGGYEKLFF. This chain links TRBV30 with TRBJ1-4; 9 nucleotides match TRBD1. Looked up from germline, CDR1 is GTSNPN and CDR2 is SVGIG (reference sequence). V was pared by 3 bases and J by 6 bases, with 2 bases of the junction left unmatched. The CDR3 runs 13 residues.

This rearrangement joins TRBV6-9 to TRBJ2-7; D is ambiguous. The V gene's germline CDR1 is MNHGY and CDR2 SVAAGI. This CDR3 contains 13 residues. V lost 4 bases to trimming and J lost 3 bases, with 10 bases between them. CDR3 DNA: TGTGCCAGCAGTTCTTGGACCCTCTACGAGCAGTACTTC. Amino acids: CASSSWTLYEQYF.

The table lists this clonotype with a few counts. CDR3 region: CASSPTKGALHF. The CDR3 DNA reads TGTGCCAGCTCACCAACAAAAGGGGCCCTCCACTTT. V gene TRBV18 combines with J gene TRBJ1-6; a weak D match, TRBD1 (5 bases). Trimming removed 2 bases from V and 14 bases from J, with 10 bases in between. CDR1 and CDR2 (germline): KGHSH, LQKENI. The CDR3 totals 12 residues.

The rearrangement joins TRBV7-8 to TRBJ2-3; the match to TRBD2 covers 11 bases. J lost 1 base, V lost 0 bases, and 3 bases had no gene match. The germline CDR1 and CDR2 sequences are SGHVS and FQNEAQ. This CDR3 comprises 17 residues. CDR3 DNA: TGTGCCAGCAGCTTAGCGCTACTAGCGGGGGGCACAGATACGCAGTATTTT. The encoded protein is CASSLALLAGGTDTQYF.

This clonotype appeared a few times. The CDR3 here is CASRRSGVSYEQYF. In DNA, the CDR3 is TGTGCCAGCAGGAGAAGCGGGGTTTCCTACGAGCAGTACTTC. This chain connects TRBV6-1 to TRBJ2-7; 7 nucleotides align to TRBD2. The V segment lost 6 bases and the J segment 1 base; nucleotides outside the gene matches: 6. The CDR3 covers 14 residues. Germline CDR1 reads MNHNS; CDR2 reads SASEGT.

This rearrangement joins TRBV4-2 to TRBJ2-3, with TRBD2 matching 8 bases. Trimming removed 6 bases from V and 2 bases from J; junction bases left unmatched: 10. Per the germline V gene, CDR1 is LGHNA and CDR2 is YNFKEQ. The CDR3 extends over 16 amino acids. In nucleotides, the CDR3 is TGTGCCAGCAGGGGGACGGGAGGGTCCTCCACAGATACGCAGTATTTT. Translated, it gives CASRGTGGSSTDTQYF.

Only a few counts were recorded for this clonotype. The genes are TRBV7-2 and TRBJ2-7; tentative D call: TRBD1 (5 bases). Germline V CDR1 and CDR2: SGHTA, FQGNSA. The CDR3 sequence is 14 residues long. V lost 0 bases and J 6 bases, leaving 12 bases between the germline ends. The CDR3 DNA is TGTGCCAGCAGCTTAGCTGGGGCTTACGCCGAGCAGTACTTC. Encoded protein: CASSLAGAYAEQYF. The full variable domain, rest sourced from reference TRBV7-2 and TRBJ2-7, is GAGVSQSPSNKVTEKGKDVELRCDPISGHTALYWYRQSLGQGLEFLIYFQGNSAPDKSGLPSDRFSAERTGGSVSTLTIQRTQQEDSAVYLCASSLAGAYAEQYFGPGTRLTVT.

This clonotype was observed a few times. The chain is built from TRBV5-6 and TRBJ1-2; no firm D call. The CDR3 is made up of 13 amino acids. Germline values: CDR1 SGHDT, CDR2 YYEEEE. The V and J ends lost 0 bases and 8 bases respectively, with 11 bases between them. This chain's CDR3 is CASSLVAGKGYTF. In DNA, the CDR3 is TGTGCCAGCAGCTTGGTGGCGGGAAAGGGCTACACCTTC.